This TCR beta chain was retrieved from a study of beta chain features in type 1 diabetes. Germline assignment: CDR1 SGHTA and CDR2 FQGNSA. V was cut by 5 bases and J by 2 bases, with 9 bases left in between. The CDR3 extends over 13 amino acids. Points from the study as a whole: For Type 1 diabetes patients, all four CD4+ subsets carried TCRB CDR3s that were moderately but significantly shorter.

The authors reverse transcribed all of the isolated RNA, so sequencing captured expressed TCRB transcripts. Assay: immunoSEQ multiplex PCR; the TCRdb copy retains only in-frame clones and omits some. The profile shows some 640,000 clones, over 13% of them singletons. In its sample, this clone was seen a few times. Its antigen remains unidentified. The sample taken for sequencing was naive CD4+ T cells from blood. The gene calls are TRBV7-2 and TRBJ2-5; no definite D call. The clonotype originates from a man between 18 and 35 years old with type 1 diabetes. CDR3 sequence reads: CASSPLGQETQYF. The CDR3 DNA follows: TGTGCCAGCAGCCCCCTCGGACAAGAGACCCAGTACTTC.